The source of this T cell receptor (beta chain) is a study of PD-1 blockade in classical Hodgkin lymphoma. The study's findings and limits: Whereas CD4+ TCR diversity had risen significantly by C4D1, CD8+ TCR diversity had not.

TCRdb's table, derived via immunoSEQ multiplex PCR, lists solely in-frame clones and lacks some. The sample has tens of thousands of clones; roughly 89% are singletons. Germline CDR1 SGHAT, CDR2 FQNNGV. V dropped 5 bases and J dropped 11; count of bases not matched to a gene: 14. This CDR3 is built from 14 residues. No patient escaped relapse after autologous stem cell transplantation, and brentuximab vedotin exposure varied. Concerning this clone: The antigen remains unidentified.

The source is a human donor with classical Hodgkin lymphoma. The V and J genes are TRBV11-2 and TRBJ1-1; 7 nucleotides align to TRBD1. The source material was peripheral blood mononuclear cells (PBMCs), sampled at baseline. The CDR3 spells CASSPEGTAHGAFF. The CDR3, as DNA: TGTGCCAGCAGCCCCGAAGGGACAGCTCATGGGGCTTTCTTT.